This T cell receptor beta chain came from a study of regulatory T cells in long-lasting Graves disease. Combining iRepertoire HTBI primers with Arm-PCR of CDR3 regions, the authors built TCR beta libraries. TCRdb re-called the multiplex PCR reads with MiXCR, one entry per CDR3 protein. The sample holds about 400,000 distinct CDR3 sequences, roughly 15% seen once. This clonotype was recorded many times. The germline V gene has CDR1 SGHRS and CDR2 YFSETQ. V dropped 0 bases and J dropped 0 bases, with 10 bases sitting between them. CDR3 length: 15 amino acids. Time point meaning: newly diagnosed GD, antithyroid drugs for less than 3 months. The TCR library was made from RNA that had been extracted from PBMCs in TRIzol. Patients of an endocrinology department in Xi'an, China, were included. The sample was also linked to a second study, of T cells in Graves' hyperthyroidism and ophthalmopathy.

The chain has TRBV5-1 and TRBJ2-7; D possibly corresponds to TRBD2 (5 bases). The input for sequencing was peripheral blood mononuclear cells (PBMCs), taken at new diagnosis, from a patient treated with antithyroid drugs. The clonotype was recovered from a woman aged 18-30 years with Graves disease. The CDR3: CASSLAGKSSYEQYF. The CDR3 DNA is TGCGCCAGCAGCTTGGCCGGGAAGAGCTCCTACGAGCAGTACTTC.